Given below is one TCR beta chain in context. As yet, its antigen is unknown. The data belong to a study of shared clonotypes between healthy human individuals. In the study overall: The donors, two women and three men, were aged 18 to 49. Findings and caveats of the study: Among several donors, about 5% of naive CD4 clonotypes were found in common. Generation of non-shared clonotypes was less probable than generation of clonotypes shared by all four donors.

The CDR3 length is 16 residues. Germline CDR1 reads SNHLY; CDR2 reads FYNNEI. V gave up 8 bases and J gave up 3 bases, with 19 bases separating them. Template for every sorted-subset replicate PCR totaled 200 to 250 ng DNA, 30,000 to 35,000 T cell genomes. Some clones are missing from TCRdb's copy, which holds only in-frame ones; the method was immunoSEQ multiplex PCR. The repertoire holds approximately 640,000 clones, with less than 80% as singletons. This chain connects TRBV2 to TRBJ1-4; D may be TRBD1 (5 bases). The source of this sequence is a woman in her 30s in good health. Sequenced input: memory CD4+ T cells sorted from blood. Sample subset: CD45RA-negative fraction. CDR3 residues: CASGIGRWGANEKLFF. The DNA of the CDR3 is TGTGCCAGCGGCATAGGACGATGGGGGGCTAATGAAAAACTGTTTTTT.